This T cell receptor (beta chain) originates from a study of CD8 T cells in ankylosing spondylitis. Findings of the study overall: Relatively scarce in peripheral blood, disease-linked clones were CD8+.

Worth noting for this clonotype: Its specificity is unknown.

V lost 4 bases to trimming and J lost 2 bases; unmatched junction nucleotides: 9. Germline assignment: CDR1 SQVTM and CDR2 ANQGSEA. The CDR3 is 15 amino acids. TCRdb ran MiXCR on the 5' RACE reads and lists one entry per CDR3 protein. The data show some 200,000 distinct CDR3 sequences, approximately 24% seen once. This chain connects TRBV29-1 to TRBJ2-3; 7 positions agree with TRBD2. The receptor comes from a male donor with ankylosing spondylitis or in good health (not recorded which). The sample consisted of blood, either unsorted or a sorted T cell fraction (not recorded which). CDR3 in DNA: TGCAGCGTTGTGGGCGGACTAGTGGCCACAGATACGCAGTATTTT. Encoded protein: CSVVGGLVATDTQYF.